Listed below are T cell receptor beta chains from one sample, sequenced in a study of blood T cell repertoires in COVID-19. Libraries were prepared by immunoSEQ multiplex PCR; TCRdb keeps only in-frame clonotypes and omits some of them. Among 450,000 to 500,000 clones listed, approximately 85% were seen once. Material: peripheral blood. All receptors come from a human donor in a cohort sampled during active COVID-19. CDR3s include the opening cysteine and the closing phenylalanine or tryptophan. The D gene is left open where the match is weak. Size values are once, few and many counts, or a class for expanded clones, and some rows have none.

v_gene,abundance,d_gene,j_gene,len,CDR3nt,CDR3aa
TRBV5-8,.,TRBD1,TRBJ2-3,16,TGTGCCAGCAGCTTGAGGACAGGGGGCTGGACAGATACGCAGTATTTT,CASSLRTGGWTDTQYF
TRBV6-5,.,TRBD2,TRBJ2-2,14,TGTGCCAGCAAAACTAGCGGGAACACCGGGGAGCTGTTTTTT,CASKTSGNTGELFF
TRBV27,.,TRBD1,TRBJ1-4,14,TGTGCCAGCAGCTTTTTACAGGGGAATGAAAAACTGTTTTTT,CASSFLQGNEKLFF
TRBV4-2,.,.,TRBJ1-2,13,TGTGCCAGCAGCCAAGATTACAGGGACGGCTACACCTTC,CASSQDYRDGYTF
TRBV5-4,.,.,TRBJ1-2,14,TGTGCCAGCAGCTTGGCGGTCAGGGGCTATGGCTACACCTTC,CASSLAVRGYGYTF
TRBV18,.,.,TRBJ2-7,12,TGTGCCAGCTCACCAATGGGAGGCGAGCAGTACTTC,CASSPMGGEQYF
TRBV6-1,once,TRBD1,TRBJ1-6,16,TGTGCCAGCAGTGAAACAGGGGCCGGCTATAATTCACCCCTCCACTTT,CASSETGAGYNSPLHF
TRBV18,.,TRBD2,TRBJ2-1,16,TGTGCCAGCTCACCACCGAGCGGGAGGGTTAGGAATGAGCAGTTCTTC,CASSPPSGRVRNEQFF
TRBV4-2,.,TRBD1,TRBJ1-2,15,TGTGCCAGCAGCCAACCGGGACAGAATTTCTATGGCTACACCTTC,CASSQPGQNFYGYTF
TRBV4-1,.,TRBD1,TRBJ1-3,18,TGCGCCAGCAGCCAAGATAGGGACAGGGGGCTCTCTGGAAACACCATATATTTT,CASSQDRDRGLSGNTIYF
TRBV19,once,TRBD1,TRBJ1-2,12,TGTGCCAGTAAGAGGACAGGCATTGGCTACACCTTC,CASKRTGIGYTF
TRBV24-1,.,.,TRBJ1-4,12,TGTGCCACCAGTGAGCCAGGAGAAAAACTGTTTTTT,CATSEPGEKLFF
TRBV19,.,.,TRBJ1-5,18,TGTGCCAGTAGTATAGGGGGCAGGGGTAGACTTAGCAATCAGCCCCAGCATTTT,CASSIGGRGRLSNQPQHF
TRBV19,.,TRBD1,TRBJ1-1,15,TGTGCCAGTAGTATCGCCGGGACAGGGGACACTGAAGCTTTCTTT,CASSIAGTGDTEAFF
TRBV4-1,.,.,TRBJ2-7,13,TGCGCCAGCAGCGAAGGTGTCAGGGGTCCTCAGTACTTC,CASSEGVRGPQYF
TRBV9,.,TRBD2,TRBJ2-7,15,TGTGCCAGCAGCTCCCAACTAGCGGGATCTTACGAGCAGTACTTC,CASSSQLAGSYEQYF
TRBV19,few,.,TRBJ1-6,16,TGTGCCAGTAGTCCGCGACAGGCCCCGGTGGGCTCACCCCTCCACTTT,CASSPRQAPVGSPLHF
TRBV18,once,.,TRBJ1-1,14,TGTGCCAGCTCACCCTCCTCCAGGGGCACTGAAGCTTTCTTT,CASSPSSRGTEAFF
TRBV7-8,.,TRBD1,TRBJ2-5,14,TGTGCCAGCAGCTTCGACAGGGGGCGGAAGACCCAGTACTTC,CASSFDRGRKTQYF
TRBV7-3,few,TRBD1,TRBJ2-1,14,TGTGCCAGCACCACAGGGGGATCGGAAAATGAGCAGTTCTTC,CASTTGGSENEQFF
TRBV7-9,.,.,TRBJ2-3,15,TGTGCCAGCAGCTTATGGCTGAAGCGGACAGATACGCAGTATTTT,CASSLWLKRTDTQYF
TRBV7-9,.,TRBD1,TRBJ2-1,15,TGTGCCAGCAGCTTACGGGACAGGTACTACAATGAGCAGTTCTTC,CASSLRDRYYNEQFF